Sequencing of this T cell receptor (beta chain) was carried out in a study of cytomegalovirus exposure and HLA in healthy donors. Study information: HLA-typed donors contributed 65 million to 85 million unique TCRs, which were held in an early data release.

Both 60 Vbeta primers and 13 Jbeta primers went into the PCR. The table came from immunoSEQ multiplex PCR; TCRdb's copy has only in-frame clones and leaves some out. This table holds under 70,000 clones, more than 80% found once. Germline CDR1 is SEHNR and CDR2 is FQNEAQ (reference sequence). The V segment lost 8 bases and the J segment 3 bases; nucleotides outside the gene matches: 9. This CDR3 region has 15 residues. As for this clone: Its antigen is currently unknown.

Study-level findings and limits: Likely technical artifact: a cluster of highly shared sequence variants.

The clonotype originates from a woman aged 30 to 39 in good health and CMV-seronegative. Sequenced input: PBMCs. V gene TRBV7-9 combines with J gene TRBJ2-3; 9 positions agree with TRBD2. In DNA, the CDR3 is TGTGCCAGCCTCCTAATAGCGGGAGAAACAGATACGCAGTATTTT. This gives the protein CASLLIAGETDTQYF. Based on the CDR3 plus reference TRBV7-9 and TRBJ2-3, the full variable domain is DTGVSQNPRHKITKRGQNVTFRCDPISEHNRLYWYRQTLGQGPEFLTYFQNEAQLEKSRLLSDRFSAERPKGSFSTLEIQRTEQGDSAMYLCASLLIAGETDTQYFGPGTRLTVL.